The 30 T cell receptor beta chains below come from one sample, sequenced in a study of blood T cell repertoires in COVID-19. The table came from immunoSEQ multiplex PCR; TCRdb's copy has only in-frame clones and leaves some out. This table holds nearly 50,000 clones, about 82% found once. The material sequenced was peripheral blood. The receptors were sampled from a woman aged 60-75 years with acute or convalescent COVID-19.

This clone was seen just once. Here the CDR3 DNA reads TGTGCCACCAGGGATGGGAGGGGCTCCAGGGGTTATGGCTACACCTTC. As protein: CATRDGRGSRGYGYTF. V and J are TRBV15 and TRBJ1-2, with D possibly being TRBD1 (6 bases). The length of the CDR3 is 16 residues. Trimming removed 6 bases at V and 5 bases at J, with 22 bases between. Germline loops: CDR1 LNHNV, CDR2 YYDKDF (reference sequence).

This clone came up once. The chain is built from TRBV18 and TRBJ1-2; D uncertain. Germline V gene sequence: CDR1 KGHSH, CDR2 LQKENI. Trimming shortened V by 2 bases and J by 3 bases, and 10 bases separated the two germline ends. The CDR3 is 14 residues long. As DNA, the CDR3 is TGTGCCAGCTCACCATCTCCAGGCTACTATGGCTACACCTTC. It encodes CASSPSPGYYGYTF.

V gene TRBV19 combines with J gene TRBJ1-5, with 9 bases fitting TRBD1. In germline, CDR1 is LNHDA, CDR2 SQIVND (reference sequence). The CDR3 is 15 residues long. Unmatched junction bases numbered 7, after V lost 6 bases and J lost 4 bases. This CDR3 is CASSQLGQGNQPQHF. The CDR3 region has the DNA TGTGCCAGTAGCCAACTCGGACAGGGGAATCAGCCCCAGCATTTT.

This clone was counted once. V and J are TRBV6-5 and TRBJ2-7, with 8 bases lining up with TRBD1. The CDR3 length is 14 residues. After removal of 6 bases from V and 2 bases from J, the junction contained 6 bases not matched to a gene. CDR1 and CDR2 from the germline V gene are MNHEY and SVGAGI. CDR3 region: CASRAETGAYEQYF. In nucleotides, the CDR3 is TGTGCCAGCAGAGCTGAGACAGGGGCCTACGAGCAGTACTTC.

J is TRBJ1-6 and V is TRBV5-1; 8 bases line up with TRBD1. CDR1 SGHRS and CDR2 YFSETQ come from the germline V gene. This CDR3 comprises 15 residues. V was pared by 0 bases and J by 11 bases, with 7 bases of the junction left unmatched. CDR3 protein: CASSLDGTGGTPLHF. In nucleotides, the CDR3 is TGCGCCAGCAGCTTGGACGGGACAGGTGGAACACCCCTCCACTTT.

The chain joins TRBV13 to TRBJ2-7, with 10 bases aligning to TRBD1. The CDR3 runs to 14 residues. Germline CDR1 and CDR2: PRHDT and FYEKMQ (reference sequence). Trimming at V came to 4 bases and at J to 2 bases, leaving 2 bases not matched to a gene. The CDR3 sequence is CASSSGQGAYEQYF. The CDR3 DNA sequence: TGTGCCAGCAGCTCTGGACAGGGGGCCTACGAGCAGTACTTC.

The chain joins TRBV27 to TRBJ2-7, with 8 bases identical to TRBD1. The CDR3 covers 15 residues. V was clipped by 5 bases and J by 3 bases; unmatched bases: 9. Germline V gene sequence: CDR1 MNHEY, CDR2 SMNVEV (reference sequence). The CDR3 sequence is CASSPRTGFLYEQYF. CDR3 nucleotide sequence: TGTGCCAGCAGTCCGCGGACAGGGTTTCTCTACGAGCAGTACTTC.

The V and J genes are TRBV7-6 and TRBJ1-6; D possibly corresponds to TRBD1 (6 bases). Germline CDR1 reads SGHVS; CDR2 reads FNYEAQ. The CDR3 runs to 13 residues. V shed 4 bases and J shed 9 bases, with 10 bases lying between them. CDR3 in amino acids: CASSSDSSSPLHF. Written as DNA, the CDR3 is TGTGCCAGCAGCTCGGACAGTAGTTCACCCCTCCACTTT.

This clone was counted a single time. The rearrangement links TRBV5-4 to TRBJ2-5; TRBD1 is a possible D gene (6 bases). V was pared by 5 bases and J by 4 bases, with 12 bases between. Germline CDR1 is SGHNT and CDR2 is YYREEE (reference sequence). The CDR3 contains 13 residues. The CDR3 coding sequence is TGTGCCAGCAGAACAGGGTTAGGAGAGACCCAGTACTTC. Protein product: CASRTGLGETQYF.

In its sample, this clone was seen a few times. The CDR3 nucleotides are TGTGCCAGCATCATCAGGGGTATGAACACTGAAGCTTTCTTT. Its protein is CASIIRGMNTEAFF. The chain is built from TRBV6-5 and TRBJ1-1; D is possibly TRBD1 (6 bases). The V and J ends lost 7 bases and 0 bases respectively, with 12 bases between them. The CDR3 runs to 14 residues. Germline V gene lookup returns CDR1 MNHEY and CDR2 SVGAGI.

In DNA, the CDR3 is TGTGCCAGCTCACCCCTGCCAGGGGAAGACGAAAAACTGTTTTTT. Translation: CASSPLPGEDEKLFF. The rearrangement links TRBV18 to TRBJ1-4; D possibly corresponds to TRBD1 (6 bases). Germline V lookup: CDR1 KGHSH, CDR2 LQKENI. This CDR3 region has 15 residues. Deletions cut 3 bases from V and 8 bases from J, with 16 bases between.

The V gene is TRBV2, the J gene TRBJ1-5; possibly TRBD1 for D (6 bases). V lost 4 bases and J lost 0, with 10 bases in between. Per the germline V gene, CDR1 is SNHLY and CDR2 is FYNNEI. The CDR3 has 15 residues. The chain's CDR3 is CASSGQGFSNQPQHF. The CDR3 region has the DNA TGTGCCAGCAGTGGGCAGGGGTTTAGCAATCAGCCCCAGCATTTT.

This chain uses TRBV7-9 with TRBJ1-1; 8 nucleotides match TRBD1. Germline V gives CDR1 SEHNR, CDR2 FQNEAQ (reference sequence). J gave up 7 bases and V 3 bases, and 4 bases lay outside the gene matches. This CDR3 has 13 residues. This chain's CDR3 is CASSFDRGSEAFF. In DNA form, the CDR3 reads TGTGCCAGCAGCTTCGACAGGGGAAGTGAAGCTTTCTTT.

The V and J genes are TRBV4-2 and TRBJ2-3; 10 nucleotides match TRBD2. Germline V gene data show CDR1 as LGHNA and CDR2 as YNFKEQ. CDR3 length: 16 residues. Unmatched junction bases numbered 7, after V lost 0 bases and J lost 7 bases. CDR3 coding DNA: TGTGCCAGCAGCCAAGATCCAGCGGGGGGGCCGAATACGCAGTATTTT. Translating it yields CASSQDPAGGPNTQYF.

V is TRBV10-1 and J is TRBJ1-2; no reliable D call. Trimming left V 7 bases short and J 6 bases short, with 3 bases between. Germline CDR1 WNHNN, CDR2 SYGVQD (reference sequence). The CDR3 spans 9 residues. The CDR3 nucleotides read TGCGCCAGCACAGATGGCTACACCTTC. Protein product: CASTDGYTF.

V and J are TRBV7-8 and TRBJ2-7, with 8 bases lining up with TRBD1. Germline assignment: CDR1 SGHVS and CDR2 FQNEAQ. The CDR3 is made up of 15 amino acids. Trimming cost V 5 bases and J 7 bases; bases outside gene matches: 13. CDR3 nucleotide sequence: TGTGCCAGCAGCCGAGACAGGGGTAGAGGCGGGGAGCAGTACTTC. It yields the protein CASSRDRGRGGEQYF.

This rearrangement joins TRBV30 to TRBJ1-3; TRBD1 is a possible D gene (6 bases). Looked up from germline, CDR1 is GTSNPN and CDR2 is SVGIG (reference sequence). V dropped 2 bases and J dropped 3 bases, with 17 bases sitting between them. The CDR3 sequence is 16 residues long. The DNA for the CDR3 is TGTGCCTGGAGTTCCACCGGACAGAGCATTGGAAACACCATATATTTT. As protein: CAWSSTGQSIGNTIYF.

This chain uses TRBV5-6 with TRBJ2-2, with D perhaps matching TRBD1 (6 bases). Per germline, CDR1 SGHDT and CDR2 YYEEEE. Trimming stripped 4 bases from V and 5 bases from J, with 18 bases between. This CDR3 is built from 16 residues. In DNA, the CDR3 is TGTGCCAGCAGCCACCTTCAGGGGTTGGTAACCGGGGAGCTGTTTTTT. Translation gives CASSHLQGLVTGELFF.

This chain joins TRBV6-5 and TRBJ2-7, with TRBD1 identical over 7 bases. Trimming cost V 6 bases and J 4 bases; bases outside gene matches: 3. Germline V gene sequence: CDR1 MNHEY, CDR2 SVGAGI. The CDR3 extends over 12 amino acids. CDR3 DNA sequence: TGTGCCAGCAGCAAGACAGGGTACGAGCAGTACTTC. Amino acid sequence: CASSKTGYEQYF.

In its sample, this clone was seen a few times. The chain uses TRBV3-1 (or the pseudogene TRBV3-2) and TRBJ1-2, with 10 bases fitting TRBD1. The germline gives CDR1 LGHDT, CDR2 YNNKEL (reference sequence). J lost 4 bases, V lost 0 bases, and 5 bases had no gene match. This CDR3 spans 16 amino acids. CDR3 in DNA: TGTGCCAGCAGCCAAGATGCGGGGACAGGGGTCTATGGCTACACCTTC. Protein product: CASSQDAGTGVYGYTF.

The chain is built from TRBV28 and TRBJ1-2; TRBD1 aligns across 7 bases. V shed 2 bases and J 6 bases; nucleotides not matched to a gene: 9. Germline V lookup: CDR1 MDHEN, CDR2 SYDVKM. This CDR3 is built from 15 residues. Here the CDR3 reads CASSLVGSTGDGYTF. CDR3 nucleotides: TGTGCCAGCAGTTTAGTAGGGTCCACAGGGGATGGCTACACCTTC.

The chain uses TRBV6-5 and TRBJ1-2, with D possibly TRBD1 on 5 matching bases. The CDR3 length is 14 residues. V was pared by 4 bases and J by 5 bases, with 14 bases between. Germline-derived CDR1 and CDR2 are MNHEY and SVGAGI. As DNA, the CDR3 is TGTGCCAGCAGTTCGGGGGAAATTACGTATGGCTACACCTTC. Translated, it gives CASSSGEITYGYTF.

This clone showed up just once. The V call is TRBV5-4, the J call TRBJ1-6, with a tentative D call TRBD1 (6 bases). The CDR3 sequence is 16 residues long. The germline V and J ends were trimmed by 5 bases and 7 bases, with 19 bases remaining between them. Germline CDR1 SGHNT, CDR2 YYREEE (reference sequence). The CDR3 DNA reads as TGTGCCAGCAGAACCGATGGAGGACAGAAAAATTCACCCCTCCACTTT. Translation gives CASRTDGGQKNSPLHF.

The genes are TRBV7-9 and TRBJ2-7; 9 bases are shared with TRBD1. CDR1 SEHNR and CDR2 FQNEAQ come from the germline V gene (reference sequence). V was clipped by 5 bases and J by 4 bases; unmatched bases: 9. CDR3 length: 15 amino acids. The CDR3, as DNA: TGTGCCAGCAGCCCCCGGACAGGGGCCCGTTACGAGCAGTACTTC. Its translation: CASSPRTGARYEQYF.

The gene calls are TRBV5-1 and TRBJ1-1, with TRBD1 matching 10 bases. Germline lookup yields CDR1 SGHRS and CDR2 YFSETQ. With 0 bases clipped from V and 0 bases from J, the junction kept 2 bases outside the gene matches. The CDR3 runs to 16 residues. The CDR3 region has the DNA TGCGCCAGCAGCTTGGGGGACAGGGGTTTGAACACTGAAGCTTTCTTT. It translates to CASSLGDRGLNTEAFF.

The chain employs TRBV27 and TRBJ2-3; 8 bases are a match to TRBD2. Germline-derived CDR1 and CDR2 are MNHEY and SMNVEV (reference sequence). Trimming cost V 5 bases and J 2 bases; bases outside gene matches: 9. The CDR3 runs 16 residues. In nucleotides, the CDR3 is TGTGCCAGCAGTCGTTTCGTTAGCGGGACCACAGATACGCAGTATTTT. Translating it yields CASSRFVSGTTDTQYF.

The rearrangement uses TRBV7-9 and TRBJ1-4; 9 nucleotides agree with TRBD1. After removal of 5 bases from V and 8 bases from J, the junction contained 9 bases not matched to a gene. Germline lookup yields CDR1 SEHNR and CDR2 FQNEAQ (reference sequence). This CDR3 comprises 15 residues. CDR3 bases: TGTGCCAGCAGCCTCCCCACCGGGACAGGGGAAAAACTGTTTTTT. This sequence encodes CASSLPTGTGEKLFF.

This chain connects TRBV19 to TRBJ1-3; unclear D gene. Germline CDR1 is LNHDA and CDR2 is SQIVND (reference sequence). CDR3 length equals 14 residues. Trimming removed 2 bases from V and 3 bases from J, with 8 bases in between. CDR3 nucleotide sequence: TGTGCCAGTAGTATATCGGTGTTTGGAAACACCATATATTTT. Translation gives CASSISVFGNTIYF.

This sequence joins TRBV19 and TRBJ2-5; D not certain. The V end was cut by 4 bases, the J end by 1 base, with 7 bases between. CDR1 and CDR2 from the germline V gene are LNHDA and SQIVND (reference sequence). This CDR3 comprises 13 residues. CDR3 sequence: CASSTGTQETQYF. In DNA form, the CDR3 reads TGTGCCAGTAGTACAGGAACCCAAGAGACCCAGTACTTC. Variable domain in full (rest from reference TRBV19 and TRBJ2-5): DGGITQSPKYLFRKEGQNVTLSCEQNLNHDAMYWYRQDPGQGLRLIYYSQIVNDFQKGDIAEGYSVSREKKESFPLTVTSAQKNPTAFYLCASSTGTQETQYFGPGTRLLVL.

To note about this clone: The junction shows a germline mismatch at one end, possibly a read error. This chain connects TRBV25-1 to TRBJ1-6, with a weak D call TRBD1 (6 bases). The CDR3 is made up of 14 amino acids. CDR1 and CDR2 from the germline V gene are MGHDK and SYGVNS. The CDR3 DNA reads as TGTGCCAGCAGTGAATTACGGGTAGGGGACATTGGGAACTTT. Its translation: CASSELRVGDIGNF.